Following are 18 T cell receptor beta chains from one sample sequenced in a study of cytomegalovirus exposure and HLA in healthy donors. This PCR relied on a set of 60 Vbeta primers and 13 Jbeta primers. Here immunoSEQ multiplex PCR was the method, and the copy in TCRdb shows in-frame clones only, minus some. The sample includes approximately 80,000 clones, roughly 64% seen only once; the top ten take approximately 15%. The specimen sequenced was PBMCs. These TCRs come from a woman between 40 and 50 years old in good health and CMV-seropositive.

The chain employs TRBV9 and TRBJ1-3, with D unclear. Trimming took 3 bases from V and 0 from J, leaving 4 bases between them. The CDR3 contains 13 residues. Germline assignment: CDR1 SGDLS and CDR2 YYNGEE. CDR3 loop: CASSEHSGNTIYF. CDR3 nucleotides: TGTGCCAGCAGCGAGCACTCTGGAAACACCATATATTTT.

The rearrangement links TRBV13 to TRBJ2-2; unclear D gene. Germline loops: CDR1 PRHDT, CDR2 FYEKMQ (reference sequence). This CDR3 contains 16 residues. V was shortened by 4 bases and J by 1 base, with 13 bases between the two germline ends. In nucleotides, the CDR3 is TGTGCCAGCAGCTCGCGCCTCCAAGTGAACACCGGGGAGCTGTTTTTT. Protein: CASSSRLQVNTGELFF.

V gene TRBV9 combines with J gene TRBJ2-1, with 9 bases that match TRBD1. This CDR3 contains 21 residues. The ends lost 0 bases at V and 3 bases at J; junction bases unmatched: 19. The germline CDR1 and CDR2 sequences are SGDLS and YYNGEE. CDR3 coding DNA: TGTGCCAGCAGCGTAGGGGAGGGGGGACAGGGATTAAAATTCTTCTACAATGAGCAGTTCTTC. It yields the protein CASSVGEGGQGLKFFYNEQFF.

V and J are TRBV5-1 and TRBJ1-1; 7 bases agree with TRBD1. Germline CDR1 SGHRS, CDR2 YFSETQ. This CDR3 has 13 residues. V lost 2 bases and J lost 7; bases outside the gene matches: 5. The CDR3 DNA reads TGCGCCAGCAGCTTCGGGACAGCCTATGAAGCTTTCTTT. It specifies CASSFGTAYEAFF.

This chain connects TRBV19 to TRBJ2-5; 9 nucleotides agree with TRBD1. The CDR3 sequence is 14 residues long. Germline values: CDR1 LNHDA, CDR2 SQIVND (reference sequence). Trimming took 5 bases from V and 2 from J; bases not matched to a gene: 3. This CDR3 is CASSSGQGQETQYF. The CDR3 nucleotides read TGTGCCAGTAGTTCGGGACAGGGTCAAGAGACCCAGTACTTC.

The chain employs TRBV6-1 and TRBJ1-1, with D tentatively TRBD1 (6 bases). Between the trimmed V and J ends, which lost 5 bases and 0 bases, there was a span of 13 bases. Germline lookup yields CDR1 MNHNS and CDR2 SASEGT. The CDR3 spans 15 residues. CDR3 nucleotides: TGTGCCAGCAGTCTACACAGGGTGGTGAACACTGAAGCTTTCTTT. This codes for CASSLHRVVNTEAFF.

The chain employs TRBV27 and TRBJ1-4, with D possibly matching TRBD1 (6 bases). V was trimmed by 7 bases and J by 6 bases, leaving 15 bases between them. Germline V gene data show CDR1 as MNHEY and CDR2 as SMNVEV (reference sequence). The CDR3 runs to 14 residues. The CDR3 DNA reads TGTGCCAGCAAGTACAGGGAAAATTATGAAAAACTGTTTTTT. Translation: CASKYRENYEKLFF.

V is TRBV30 and J is TRBJ1-4; D might be TRBD1 (6 bases). The germline gives CDR1 GTSNPN, CDR2 SVGIG (reference sequence). V lost 2 bases and J 8 bases, leaving 12 bases between the germline ends. This CDR3 has 13 amino acids. As DNA, the CDR3 is TGTGCCTGGAGTCGCACAGGGCGGGAAAAACTGTTTTTT. It is translated as CAWSRTGREKLFF.

The chain employs TRBV28 and TRBJ2-3; 14 bases agree with TRBD2. V was pared by 6 bases and J by 7 bases, with 12 bases of the junction left unmatched. CDR1 and CDR2 from the germline V gene are MDHEN and SYDVKM. There are 17 residues in the CDR3. The CDR3 region is CASRTDPGTSGSYTQYF. In DNA, the CDR3 is TGTGCCAGCAGAACCGACCCCGGGACTAGCGGGAGTTATACGCAGTATTTT.

This chain links TRBV10-3 with TRBJ2-2; 7 bases line up with TRBD1. J gave up 3 bases and V 6 bases, and 4 bases lay outside the gene matches. There are 14 residues in the CDR3. CDR1 is ENHRY, CDR2 SYGVKD, per germline. The CDR3 coding sequence is TGTGCCATCAGCGGGACAGAACACACCGGGGAGCTGTTTTTT. Its translation is CAISGTEHTGELFF.

This clone has just one count. The chain couples TRBV6-1 to TRBJ1-1; 8 bases are shared with TRBD1. After removal of 3 bases from V and 7 bases from J, the junction contained 4 bases not matched to a gene. This CDR3 is built from 13 residues. Germline CDR1 MNHNS, CDR2 SASEGT. CDR3: CASSDRDRGEAFF. CDR3 nucleotide sequence: TGTGCCAGCAGTGATCGAGACAGGGGTGAAGCTTTCTTT.

The V and J genes are TRBV27 and TRBJ2-7; the match to TRBD1 covers 8 bases. There are 15 residues in the CDR3. V shed 3 bases and J 6 bases; nucleotides not matched to a gene: 10. Germline lookup yields CDR1 MNHEY and CDR2 SMNVEV (reference sequence). CDR3 bases: TGTGCCAGCAGTTTTCTTGGACAGGGATTATCCGAGCAGTACTTC. It encodes CASSFLGQGLSEQYF.

This clone was seen only a few times. The CDR3 DNA follows: TGTGCCAGCAAGAGGGTTATGGATCAGCCCCAGCATTTT. Translation gives CASKRVMDQPQHF. The chain combines TRBV27 with TRBJ1-5; D is undetermined. The CDR3 is 13 amino acids. The germline V and J ends were trimmed by 7 bases and 5 bases, with 12 bases remaining between them. The germline V gene has CDR1 MNHEY and CDR2 SMNVEV (reference sequence).

J is TRBJ2-1 and V is TRBV25-1; 15 bases fit TRBD2. The CDR3 length is 14 residues. The germline gives CDR1 MGHDK, CDR2 SYGVNS. Trimming cost V 8 bases and J 8 bases; bases outside gene matches: 4. CDR3 residues: CASGLAGGRDEQFF. The CDR3, as DNA: TGTGCCAGCGGACTAGCGGGAGGGCGGGATGAGCAGTTCTTC.

The genes are TRBV5-1 and TRBJ2-5; D is perhaps TRBD2 (5 bases). The V gene lost 4 bases and the J gene lost 1 base, with 11 bases spanning the gap. The CDR3 is 14 amino acids. Germline lookup yields CDR1 SGHRS and CDR2 YFSETQ. The CDR3 coding sequence is TGCGCCAGCAGCGCCGGACGGGGCCAAGAGACCCAGTACTTC. It encodes CASSAGRGQETQYF.

Regarding this clone: The sample contains more than one DNA sequence encoding this CDR3. The rearrangement uses TRBV6-5 and TRBJ1-2; maybe TRBD1 (5 bases). This CDR3 comprises 13 residues. The V and J ends lost 4 bases and 3 bases respectively, with 9 bases between them. Germline V gene sequence: CDR1 MNHEY, CDR2 SVGAGI. The CDR3 DNA follows: TGTGCCAGCAGTTCCGACAGCTACTATGGCTACACCTTC. It translates to CASSSDSYYGYTF.

This chain connects TRBV6-6 to TRBJ1-1, with 10 bases fitting TRBD1. The CDR3 runs 14 residues. J gave up 5 bases and V 6 bases, and 6 bases lay outside the gene matches. Germline loops: CDR1 MNHNY, CDR2 SVGAGI (reference sequence). In DNA form, the CDR3 reads TGTGCCAGCAGCTGGGACAGGGGATTAACTGAAGCTTTCTTT. Its translation is CASSWDRGLTEAFF.

J is TRBJ2-7 and V is TRBV6-5; 7 bases align to TRBD2. Germline lookup yields CDR1 MNHEY and CDR2 SVGAGI. The length of the CDR3 is 15 residues. V shed 6 bases, J shed 0 bases, and the junction held 8 bases outside the gene matches. CDR3 sequence (DNA): TGTGCCAGCAGGCTCTTGCTAGCGGCCTCCTACGAGCAGTACTTC. Translated: CASRLLLAASYEQYF.